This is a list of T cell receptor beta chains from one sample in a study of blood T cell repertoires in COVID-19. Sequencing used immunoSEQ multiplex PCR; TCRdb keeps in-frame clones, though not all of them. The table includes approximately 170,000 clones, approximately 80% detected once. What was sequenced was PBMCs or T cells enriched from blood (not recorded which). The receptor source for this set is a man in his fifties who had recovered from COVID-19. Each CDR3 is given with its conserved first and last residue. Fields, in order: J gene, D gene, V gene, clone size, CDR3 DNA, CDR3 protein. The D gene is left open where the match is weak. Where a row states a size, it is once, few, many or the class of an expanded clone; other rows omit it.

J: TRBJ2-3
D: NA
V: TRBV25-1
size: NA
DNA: TGTGCCAGCAGTGAAGGGGGGGCCGGTGTAGATACGCAGTATTTT
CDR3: CASSEGGAGVDTQYF

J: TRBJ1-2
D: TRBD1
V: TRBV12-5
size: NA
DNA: TGTGCTAGTGGTAAAACAGGGGGCAACTATGGCTACACCTTC
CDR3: CASGKTGGNYGYTF

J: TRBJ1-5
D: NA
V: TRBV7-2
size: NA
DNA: TGTGCCAGCAGCTTTGTAGGCACAGGTCCAGGGCAGCCCCAGCATTTT
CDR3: CASSFVGTGPGQPQHF

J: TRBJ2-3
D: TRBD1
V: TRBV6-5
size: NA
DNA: TGTGCCAGCAGTCCCGGACAGGGAAGTGCCCGTACGCAGTATTTT
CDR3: CASSPGQGSARTQYF

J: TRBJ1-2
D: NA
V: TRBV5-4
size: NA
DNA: TGTGCCAGCAGCCCGGGGGGGATAAGTCTATATGGCTACACCTTC
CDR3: CASSPGGISLYGYTF

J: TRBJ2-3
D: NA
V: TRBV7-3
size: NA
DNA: TGTGCCAGCAGCTTAGGACAGAGCACAGATACGCAGTATTTT
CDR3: CASSLGQSTDTQYF

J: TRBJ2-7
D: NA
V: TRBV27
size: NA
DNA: TGTGCCAGCAGTTTAAAGGGTAGCGGCTCCTACGAGCAGTACTTC
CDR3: CASSLKGSGSYEQYF

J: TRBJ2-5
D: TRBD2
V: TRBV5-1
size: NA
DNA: TGCGCCAGCAGCTTGGCGGTAGCGGGGGGACAAGAGACCCAGTACTTC
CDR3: CASSLAVAGGQETQYF

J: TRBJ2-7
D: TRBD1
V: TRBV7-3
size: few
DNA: TGTGCCAGCAGCCTAACCGGGACAGGGGGATACGAGCAGTACTTC
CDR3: CASSLTGTGGYEQYF

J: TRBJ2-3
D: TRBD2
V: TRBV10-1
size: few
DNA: TGCGCCAGCAGTGACACCCGTGAAGCGGGGCTTACAGATACGCAGTATTTT
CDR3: CASSDTREAGLTDTQYF

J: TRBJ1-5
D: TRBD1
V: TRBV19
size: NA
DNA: TGTGCCAGTAGTACTAGGCAGGGGGCTAGCAATCAGCCCCAGCATTTT
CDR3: CASSTRQGASNQPQHF

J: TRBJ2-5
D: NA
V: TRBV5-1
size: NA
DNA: TGCGCCAGCAGCTTGGCAGGGGTGGGCAAGACCCAGTACTTC
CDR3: CASSLAGVGKTQYF

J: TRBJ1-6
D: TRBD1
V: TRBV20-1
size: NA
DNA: TGCAGTGCTAGTGGAACAGGGGGACGCACCTATAATTCACCCCTCCACTTT
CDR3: CSASGTGGRTYNSPLHF

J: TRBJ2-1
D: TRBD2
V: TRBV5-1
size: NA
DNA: TGCGCCAGCAGCCCAACTAGCGGGGGGGCGTGGAATGAGCAGTTCTTC
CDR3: CASSPTSGGAWNEQFF

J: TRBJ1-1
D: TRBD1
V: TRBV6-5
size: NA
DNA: TGTGCCAGCATTCCAGACAGGGGGCAGACTGAAGCTTTCTTT
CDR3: CASIPDRGQTEAFF